The rows below give T cell receptor beta chains drawn from one sample of a study of T-cell reconstitution after alpha-beta-depleted transplantation in children. MiXCR was run by TCRdb on the PCR reads, yielding one entry per CDR3 protein. The data hold tens of thousands of distinct CDR3 sequences, with 15% to 20% observed a single time. Sample: PBMCs, mostly from graft donor cells, taken 360 days after TCRalphabeta/CD19-depleted stem cell transplant. Receptors originate from a male patient under 10 years old who had a stem cell transplant for acute lymphoblastic leukemia, so the T cells may come from the graft donor. Both conserved end residues are part of each CDR3. Each record gives: V gene, J gene, clone size, D gene, CDR3 protein, CDR3 DNA. The D gene is left open where the match is weak. A clone size is listed for some rows: how often the clone was seen (once, few, many), or a class if it is expanded.

V gene: TRBV9; J gene: TRBJ2-2; clone size: NA; D gene: TRBD2; CDR3 protein: CASSVWGLAGVIGELFF; CDR3 DNA: TGTGCCAGCAGCGTATGGGGACTAGCGGGAGTAATCGGGGAGCTGTTTTTT
V gene: TRBV3-1; J gene: TRBJ2-2; clone size: NA; D gene: NA; CDR3 protein: CASSQARNTGELFF; CDR3 DNA: TGTGCCAGCAGCCAAGCCAGGAACACCGGGGAGCTGTTTTTT
V gene: TRBV12-3/TRBV12-4; J gene: TRBJ2-7; clone size: few; D gene: NA; CDR3 protein: CASRIYEQYF; CDR3 DNA: TGTGCCAGCCGGATCTACGAGCAGTACTTC
V gene: TRBV11-2; J gene: TRBJ2-2; clone size: few; D gene: TRBD1; CDR3 protein: CASSSTGGAGELFF; CDR3 DNA: TGTGCCAGCAGCTCGACAGGGGGTGCGGGGGAGCTGTTTTTT
V gene: TRBV12-3/TRBV12-4; J gene: TRBJ2-7; clone size: few; D gene: TRBD1; CDR3 protein: CASSPTRDRAYEQYF; CDR3 DNA: TGTGCCAGCAGCCCCACCCGGGACAGAGCCTACGAGCAGTACTTC
V gene: TRBV7-9; J gene: TRBJ2-1; clone size: once; D gene: NA; CDR3 protein: CASSVTEVRKNEQFF; CDR3 DNA: TGTGCCAGCAGCGTTACTGAGGTCCGCAAGAATGAGCAGTTCTTC
V gene: TRBV6-2/TRBV6-3; J gene: TRBJ2-7; clone size: NA; D gene: TRBD2; CDR3 protein: CASIGSGKSYEQYF; CDR3 DNA: TGTGCCAGCATAGGTAGCGGGAAGTCCTACGAGCAGTACTTC
V gene: TRBV7-9; J gene: TRBJ2-7; clone size: many; D gene: TRBD2; CDR3 protein: CASSLVSAGVYEQYF; CDR3 DNA: TGTGCCAGCAGCTTAGTCTCGGCGGGAGTCTACGAGCAGTACTTC
V gene: TRBV24-1; J gene: TRBJ2-6; clone size: few; D gene: NA; CDR3 protein: CATSDQTGTGANVLTF; CDR3 DNA: TGTGCCACCAGTGATCAAACAGGGACTGGGGCCAACGTCCTGACTTTC
V gene: TRBV20-1; J gene: TRBJ2-1; clone size: many; D gene: TRBD2; CDR3 protein: CSARTSPSYNEQFF; CDR3 DNA: TGCAGTGCCAGGACTAGCCCTTCCTACAATGAGCAGTTCTTC
V gene: TRBV30; J gene: TRBJ2-3; clone size: NA; D gene: NA; CDR3 protein: CAWKQGLTDTQYF; CDR3 DNA: TGTGCCTGGAAGCAGGGTTTGACGGATACGCAGTATTTT
V gene: TRBV7-8; J gene: TRBJ2-3; clone size: few; D gene: NA; CDR3 protein: CASSLRGPHTDTQYF; CDR3 DNA: TGTGCCAGCAGCTTAAGGGGACCACACACAGATACGCAGTATTTT
V gene: TRBV5-1; J gene: TRBJ2-1; clone size: few; D gene: TRBD1; CDR3 protein: CASSPHFGTGSEQFF; CDR3 DNA: TGCGCCAGCAGCCCCCATTTCGGGACAGGGAGTGAGCAGTTCTTC
V gene: TRBV5-1; J gene: TRBJ2-5; clone size: NA; D gene: NA; CDR3 protein: CASSLVFDARRETQYF; CDR3 DNA: TGCGCCAGCAGCTTGGTTTTTGACGCAAGGAGGGAGACCCAGTACTTC
V gene: TRBV2; J gene: TRBJ2-2; clone size: many; D gene: NA; CDR3 protein: CASSPRTGRWDTGELFF; CDR3 DNA: TGTGCCAGCAGCCCTCGAACGGGGAGATGGGACACCGGGGAGCTGTTTTTT
V gene: TRBV12-3/TRBV12-4; J gene: TRBJ2-7; clone size: NA; D gene: TRBD2; CDR3 protein: CASSLGGRQYEQYF; CDR3 DNA: TGTGCCAGCAGTTTGGGCGGGAGACAATACGAGCAGTACTTC
V gene: TRBV11-2; J gene: TRBJ2-2; clone size: NA; D gene: NA; CDR3 protein: CASSLATGTGELFF; CDR3 DNA: TGTGCCAGCAGCTTAGCGACGGGTACCGGGGAGCTGTTTTTT
V gene: TRBV10-3; J gene: TRBJ2-1; clone size: few; D gene: NA; CDR3 protein: CAISELGRNEQFF; CDR3 DNA: TGTGCCATCAGTGAATTGGGGAGGAATGAGCAGTTCTTC
V gene: TRBV11-1; J gene: TRBJ2-1; clone size: many; D gene: TRBD1; CDR3 protein: CASSSKPWDSLLNNEQFF; CDR3 DNA: TGTGCCAGCAGCTCAAAACCCTGGGACAGCCTCCTGAACAATGAGCAGTTCTTC
V gene: TRBV12-3/TRBV12-4; J gene: TRBJ2-7; clone size: few; D gene: NA; CDR3 protein: CASSPRVLFGAYEQYF; CDR3 DNA: TGTGCCAGCAGTCCACGGGTCCTTTTCGGCGCCTACGAGCAGTACTTC
V gene: TRBV7-8; J gene: TRBJ2-5; clone size: NA; D gene: NA; CDR3 protein: CASSSLETQYF; CDR3 DNA: TGTGCCAGCAGTTCTTTAGAGACCCAGTACTTC
V gene: TRBV12-3/TRBV12-4; J gene: TRBJ1-2; clone size: NA; D gene: NA; CDR3 protein: CASSSIGRNYGYTF; CDR3 DNA: TGTGCCAGCAGTTCCATCGGTCGGAACTATGGCTACACCTTC
V gene: TRBV4-1; J gene: TRBJ2-7; clone size: NA; D gene: TRBD1; CDR3 protein: CASSQSHRQGTGEQYF; CDR3 DNA: TGCGCCAGCAGCCAGAGCCATCGACAGGGAACGGGCGAGCAGTACTTC
V gene: TRBV4-1; J gene: TRBJ2-2; clone size: NA; D gene: NA; CDR3 protein: CASSQGRVGFNTGELFF; CDR3 DNA: TGCGCCAGCAGCCAAGGTCGCGTCGGGTTTAACACCGGGGAGCTGTTTTTT
V gene: TRBV5-5; J gene: TRBJ2-7; clone size: few; D gene: TRBD2; CDR3 protein: CASSLVSSGRNEQYF; CDR3 DNA: TGTGCCAGCAGCTTGGTGTCTAGCGGGAGAAACGAGCAGTACTTC
V gene: TRBV5-1; J gene: TRBJ2-1; clone size: NA; D gene: NA; CDR3 protein: CASSLWSSYNEQFF; CDR3 DNA: TGCGCCAGCAGCTTGTGGAGTTCCTACAATGAGCAGTTCTTC
V gene: TRBV3-1; J gene: TRBJ1-1; clone size: many; D gene: TRBD1; CDR3 protein: CASSAGGYTEAFF; CDR3 DNA: TGTGCCAGCAGCGCAGGGGGCTACACTGAAGCTTTCTTT
V gene: TRBV4-1; J gene: TRBJ2-5; clone size: few; D gene: TRBD2; CDR3 protein: CASSPLSGRSRETQYF; CDR3 DNA: TGCGCCAGCAGCCCACTTAGCGGGAGGTCGAGAGAGACCCAGTACTTC
V gene: TRBV7-9; J gene: TRBJ2-3; clone size: NA; D gene: TRBD1; CDR3 protein: CAQGSGQGVTDTQYF; CDR3 DNA: TGTGCCCAGGGGTCGGGACAGGGGGTCACAGATACGCAGTATTTT
V gene: TRBV2; J gene: TRBJ2-7; clone size: NA; D gene: NA; CDR3 protein: CASSRDGRSRHHF; CDR3 DNA: TGTGCCAGCAGTCGGGACGGTCGGTCCAGACATCACTTC
V gene: TRBV12-5; J gene: TRBJ2-2; clone size: NA; D gene: NA; CDR3 protein: CASGLATPGELFF; CDR3 DNA: TGTGCTAGTGGTTTGGCTACTCCCGGGGAGCTGTTTTTT
V gene: TRBV20-1; J gene: TRBJ2-2; clone size: NA; D gene: TRBD2; CDR3 protein: CSARTSVSTGELFF; CDR3 DNA: TGCAGTGCTAGGACTAGCGTGTCCACCGGGGAGCTGTTTTTT
V gene: TRBV29-1; J gene: TRBJ2-3; clone size: few; D gene: NA; CDR3 protein: CRDIWGATQYF; CDR3 DNA: TGCAGGGATATATGGGGGGCTACGCAGTATTTT
V gene: TRBV12-3/TRBV12-4; J gene: TRBJ1-2; clone size: NA; D gene: NA; CDR3 protein: CASSLGAYDGYTF; CDR3 DNA: TGTGCCAGCAGTTTAGGAGCTTACGATGGCTACACCTTC
V gene: TRBV10-3; J gene: TRBJ2-2; clone size: NA; D gene: NA; CDR3 protein: CAISERAMNTGELFF; CDR3 DNA: TGTGCCATCAGTGAAAGGGCGATGAACACCGGGGAGCTGTTTTTT
V gene: TRBV6-4; J gene: TRBJ2-6; clone size: few; D gene: NA; CDR3 protein: CASSDSNFCPAPGANVLTF; CDR3 DNA: TGTGCCAGCAGTGACTCGAATTTTTGTCCAGCCCCTGGGGCCAACGTCCTGACTTTC
V gene: TRBV5-6; J gene: TRBJ2-2; clone size: NA; D gene: TRBD2; CDR3 protein: CASSGGGLAGALHTGELFF; CDR3 DNA: TGTGCCAGCAGCGGAGGGGGACTAGCGGGAGCCCTGCACACCGGGGAGCTGTTTTTT
V gene: TRBV12-3/TRBV12-4; J gene: TRBJ2-3; clone size: few; D gene: NA; CDR3 protein: CASSLGYRVRFTDTQYF; CDR3 DNA: TGTGCCAGCAGTTTAGGCTACAGGGTGCGGTTCACAGATACGCAGTATTTT
V gene: TRBV20-1; J gene: TRBJ2-1; clone size: NA; D gene: NA; CDR3 protein: CSVGSYNEQFF; CDR3 DNA: TGCAGTGTTGGGTCTTACAATGAGCAGTTCTTC
V gene: TRBV12-3/TRBV12-4; J gene: TRBJ2-3; clone size: NA; D gene: NA; CDR3 protein: CASSFALPSGTDTQYF; CDR3 DNA: TGTGCCAGCAGTTTCGCACTTCCGTCGGGCACAGATACGCAGTATTTT
V gene: TRBV20-1; J gene: TRBJ2-3; clone size: many; D gene: NA; CDR3 protein: CSARDPRLATSTDTQYF; CDR3 DNA: TGCAGTGCTAGGGACCCCCGATTAGCGACTAGCACAGATACGCAGTATTTT
V gene: TRBV4-2; J gene: TRBJ2-1; clone size: NA; D gene: NA; CDR3 protein: CASSHSKNEQFF; CDR3 DNA: TGTGCCAGCAGCCACTCAAAAAATGAGCAGTTCTTC
V gene: TRBV5-1; J gene: TRBJ2-3; clone size: few; D gene: NA; CDR3 protein: CASSPGTGGDTQYF; CDR3 DNA: TGCGCCAGCTCTCCTGGAACAGGAGGGGATACGCAGTATTTT
V gene: TRBV4-1; J gene: TRBJ2-7; clone size: few; D gene: NA; CDR3 protein: CASSHYGQRLYEQYF; CDR3 DNA: TGCGCCAGCAGCCATTACGGACAGAGACTTTACGAGCAGTACTTC
V gene: TRBV4-1; J gene: TRBJ2-7; clone size: NA; D gene: TRBD2; CDR3 protein: CASSQPQAGGRHEQYF; CDR3 DNA: TGCGCCAGCAGCCAACCCCAAGCGGGAGGGCGTCACGAGCAGTACTTC
V gene: TRBV27; J gene: TRBJ2-7; clone size: few; D gene: TRBD1; CDR3 protein: CASSSRDRIIYEQYF; CDR3 DNA: TGTGCCAGCAGTTCCCGGGACAGGATAATCTACGAGCAGTACTTC
V gene: TRBV11-2; J gene: TRBJ2-7; clone size: NA; D gene: TRBD2; CDR3 protein: CASSPFGRAPYEQYF; CDR3 DNA: TGTGCCAGCAGCCCCTTCGGGAGGGCGCCCTACGAGCAGTACTTC
V gene: TRBV5-1; J gene: TRBJ1-2; clone size: few; D gene: NA; CDR3 protein: CASSPGTANYGYTF; CDR3 DNA: TGCGCCAGCAGCCCGGGGACCGCGAACTATGGCTACACCTTC